The clone carrying this TCR beta chain occurred a few times. Its matching antigen is unknown. This CDR3 is built from 15 residues. CDR1 and CDR2 from the germline V gene are SGHNT and YYREEE (reference sequence). V gave up 1 base and J gave up 3 bases; unmatched junction bases: 6. The source of the sample is a study of T-cell memory formation after mild COVID-19. About the research overall: TCR clusters mostly belonged to single donors.

With constant-segment primers, 5'RACE yielded cDNA libraries of TCR alpha and TCR beta that carried sample barcodes and UMIs. TCRdb analysed the 5' RACE reads with MiXCR anew, one entry per CDR3 protein. The table lists roughly 110,000 distinct CDR3 sequences, over 10% of them singletons, with 27% in the top ten. Study-level results: Second-wave clones peaking on day 37 lacked confirmed SARS-CoV-2 specificity. Mainly in CM and EM were contracting CD4+ clones; CD8+ were in EMRA.

Sequenced input: PBMCs or a T cell subset sorted from them (not recorded which). The chain combines TRBV5-4 with TRBJ2-7; 8 bases align to TRBD1. This clonotype was sampled from an adult woman who had mild COVID-19 (a few samples of this study predate the infection). Cell type and time point are not known. CDR3 bases: TGTGCCAGCAGCTTGTTTACAGGGGGTCTCTACGAGCAGTACTTC. This sequence encodes CASSLFTGGLYEQYF.